The next 8 T cell receptor beta chains were all read from a single sample in a study of T cell changes during pregnancy in multiple sclerosis. Sequenced by immunoSEQ multiplex PCR; TCRdb stores in-frame clones only, minus some. The repertoire holds around 75,000 clones, with roughly 90% as singletons. The sample here was peripheral blood, taken in the first trimester of pregnancy. The receptor source for this set is a female donor in good health, enrolled as a control in a pregnancy study.

The chain links TRBV9 to TRBJ1-6; D is unresolved. The CDR3 covers 15 residues. Trimming pared 3 bases from V and 5 bases from J, leaving 12 bases between. The germline CDR1 and CDR2 sequences are SGDLS and YYNGEE. CDR3 residues: CASSESELHNSPLHF. Written as DNA, the CDR3 is TGTGCCAGCAGCGAATCGGAGCTGCATAATTCACCCCTCCACTTT.

The chain has TRBV27 and TRBJ2-3, with D possibly TRBD2 on 6 matching bases. The germline CDR1 and CDR2 sequences are MNHEY and SMNVEV (reference sequence). The CDR3 consists of 13 residues. Trimming took 4 bases from V and 3 from J, leaving 8 bases between them. This CDR3 is CASSYRETDTQYF. In DNA, the CDR3 is TGTGCCAGCAGTTACCGGGAGACAGATACGCAGTATTTT.

This rearrangement joins TRBV19 to TRBJ2-6; D possibly corresponds to TRBD1 (6 bases). Germline V CDR1 and CDR2: LNHDA, SQIVND (reference sequence). V shed 8 bases and J shed 0 bases, with 8 bases lying between them. This CDR3 has 14 residues. The CDR3 protein is CASRQVSGANVLTF. The CDR3 DNA is TGTGCCAGTCGACAGGTCTCTGGGGCCAACGTCCTGACTTTC.

The chain combines TRBV6-1 with TRBJ1-5; tentatively, D is TRBD1 (5 bases). Looked up from germline, CDR1 is MNHNS and CDR2 is SASEGT. This CDR3 contains 15 residues. Trimming left V 6 bases short and J 0 bases short, with 12 bases between. CDR3 sequence: CASRSQGLSNQPQHF. CDR3 nucleotides: TGTGCCAGCAGGTCTCAGGGTCTTAGCAATCAGCCCCAGCATTTT.

The chain combines TRBV7-9 with TRBJ1-6; D is perhaps TRBD1 (5 bases). Germline assignment: CDR1 SEHNR and CDR2 FQNEAQ (reference sequence). The CDR3 extends over 14 amino acids. Trimming shortened V by 0 bases and J by 5 bases, and 5 bases separated the two germline ends. CDR3 bases: TGTGCCAGCAGCTTAGCAGGGGATAATTCACCCCTCCACTTT. It yields the protein CASSLAGDNSPLHF. Together with reference TRBV7-9 and TRBJ1-6, the CDR3 gives the full variable domain: DTGVSQNPRHKITKRGQNVTFRCDPISEHNRLYWYRQTLGQGPEFLTYFQNEAQLEKSRLLSDRFSAERPKGSFSTLEIQRTEQGDSAMYLCASSLAGDNSPLHFGNGTRLTVT.

J is TRBJ2-1 and V is TRBV9; maybe TRBD1 (7 bases). The V end lost 3 bases, the J end lost 0 bases, and 13 bases lay between the germline ends. The CDR3 runs 16 residues. Germline loops: CDR1 SGDLS, CDR2 YYNGEE. The DNA for the CDR3 is TGTGCCAGCAGCGGGGGGGACAGCAGCTCCTACAATGAGCAGTTCTTC. The encoded protein is CASSGGDSSSYNEQFF. Together with reference TRBV9 and TRBJ2-1, the CDR3 gives the full variable domain: DSGVTQTPKHLITATGQRVTLRCSPRSGDLSVYWYQQSLDQGLQFLIQYYNGEERAKGNILERFSAQQFPDLHSELNLSSLELGDSALYFCASSGGDSSSYNEQFFGPGTRLTVL.

This rearrangement joins TRBV2 to TRBJ2-5, with 9 bases matching TRBD2. Germline V lookup: CDR1 SNHLY, CDR2 FYNNEI. This CDR3 has 15 residues. J gave up 2 bases and V 7 bases, and 8 bases lay outside the gene matches. DNA for the CDR3: TGTGCCAGCAACCTACTAGCGGGCATTCAAGAGACCCAGTACTTC. Its translation: CASNLLAGIQETQYF.

In DNA form, the CDR3 reads TGTGCCAGCAGCGCCCCCAAATCCGGGACTAGTATCAATGAGCAGTTCTTC. This encodes CASSAPKSGTSINEQFF. V is TRBV9 and J is TRBJ2-1, with 8 bases aligning to TRBD2. The germline gives CDR1 SGDLS, CDR2 YYNGEE. The length of the CDR3 is 17 residues. Unmatched junction bases numbered 14, after V lost 3 bases and J lost 6 bases.